These 4 T cell receptor beta chains came from one sample sequenced in a study of a mutant IDH1 vaccine in newly diagnosed glioma. These receptors lack a known antigen. The method was immunoSEQ multiplex PCR; TCRdb's version includes in-frame clones alone and lacks a portion of them. The sample holds 45,000 to 55,000 clones, 70% to 85% seen once. Time point defined: week 47, end of study. Every single dose of the vaccine, 300 ug of mutant IDH1 20-mer peptide, came with topical imiquimod. This specimen consisted of PBMCs, obtained from a glioma patient whose treatment included an IDH1 peptide vaccine. These receptors came from a woman aged 25 to 39 with glioma. Some clones in this sample may be carry-over from other donors' samples.

J is TRBJ2-2 and V is TRBV28; D not certain. Trimming left V 2 bases short and J 6 bases short, with 4 bases between. CDR1 and CDR2 from the germline V gene are MDHEN and SYDVKM. The CDR3 loop spans 12 amino acids. DNA for the CDR3: TGTGCCAGCAGTTTACTTCCCGGGGAGCTGTTTTTT. Its protein is CASSLLPGELFF.

This chain connects TRBV30 to TRBJ1-1; D is undetermined. The length of the CDR3 is 15 residues. CDR1 and CDR2 (germline): GTSNPN, SVGIG (reference sequence). The V end was cut by 2 bases, the J end by 4 bases, with 17 bases between. This CDR3 is CAWSPFIGPGTEAFF. Here the CDR3 DNA reads TGTGCCTGGAGTCCCTTCATCGGGCCCGGCACTGAAGCTTTCTTT.

The table lists this clone with a count of one. The V gene is TRBV27, the J gene TRBJ1-2, with TRBD1 as a possible D gene (5 bases). CDR3 length: 20 residues. Germline values: CDR1 MNHEY, CDR2 SMNVEV (reference sequence). The ends were cut back, 0 bases at V and 5 bases at J, with 28 bases in the middle. The CDR3: CASSLSGPGRWGRASYGYTF. The CDR3 DNA is TGTGCCAGCAGTTTATCGGGGCCTGGACGGTGGGGACGCGCGAGTTATGGCTACACCTTC.

This chain connects TRBV10-3 to TRBJ1-1; D is uncertain. Between the trimmed V and J ends, which lost 6 bases and 1 base, there was a span of 15 bases. The CDR3 runs to 15 residues. Germline V gene lookup returns CDR1 ENHRY and CDR2 SYGVKD. The CDR3 here is CAISPTESWNTEAFF. Written as DNA, the CDR3 is TGTGCCATCAGCCCGACGGAGAGTTGGAACACTGAAGCTTTCTTT.